The next 16 T cell receptor beta chains were all read from a single sample in a study of T cells in Graves' hyperthyroidism and ophthalmopathy. What was amplified from RNA transcripts were TCR beta CDR3 regions. HTBI primers were employed in a first-round RT-PCR of the TCR CDR3. TCRdb passed the multiplex PCR reads through MiXCR, listing each CDR3 protein once. Of around 260,000 distinct CDR3 sequences listed, less than 30% are singletons. Sequenced input: blood. Source of these receptors: a man aged 35 to 55 with Graves' hyperthyroidism that later progressed to Graves' ophthalmopathy.

The V and J genes are TRBV20-1 and TRBJ1-6; 9 nucleotides match TRBD1. Germline CDR1 DFQATT, CDR2 SNEGSKA (reference sequence). J was trimmed by 9 bases and V by 4 bases; bases with no gene match: 10. The CDR3 spans 15 residues. CDR3 in amino acids: CSATQGGQGGSPLHF. The CDR3 DNA reads as TGCAGTGCTACCCAAGGGGGACAGGGTGGTTCACCCCTCCACTTT.

The V and J genes are TRBV28 and TRBJ2-5, with 8 positions matching TRBD2. The CDR3 runs to 15 residues. V was pared by 3 bases and J by 4 bases, with 7 bases of the junction left unmatched. Germline-derived CDR1 and CDR2 are MDHEN and SYDVKM. In DNA form, the CDR3 reads TGTGCCAGCAGTTTCGGAGCGGGAGAAGGAGAGACCCAGTACTTC. Translating gives CASSFGAGEGETQYF.

This chain links TRBV6-1 with TRBJ2-4, with 10 bases fitting TRBD1. Germline CDR1 reads MNHNS; CDR2 reads SASEGT. V shed 4 bases, J shed 6 bases, and the junction held 3 bases outside the gene matches. The CDR3 is 14 amino acids. CDR3 protein: CASSARTGGNIQYF. Written as DNA, the CDR3 is TGTGCCAGCAGTGCCAGGACAGGGGGAAACATTCAGTACTTC.

This rearrangement joins TRBV7-9 to TRBJ1-1, with TRBD1 as a possible D gene (6 bases). Trimming removed 4 bases at V and 6 bases at J, with 15 bases between. Germline CDR1 is SEHNR and CDR2 is FQNEAQ (reference sequence). The CDR3 runs 14 residues. CDR3 coding DNA: TGTGCCAGCAGCTCGACAGGAGTAAGGTCTGAAGCTTTCTTT. Its protein product is CASSSTGVRSEAFF.

There are many counts of this clonotype. The CDR3 DNA follows: TGTGCCAGCAGTTTGAGTTGGACTTACGAGCAGTACTTC. It is translated as CASSLSWTYEQYF. J is TRBJ2-7 and V is TRBV27; D perhaps matches TRBD2 (5 bases). Per germline, CDR1 MNHEY and CDR2 SMNVEV (reference sequence). This CDR3 contains 13 residues. V gave up 3 bases and J gave up 4 bases, with 10 bases separating them.

This rearrangement joins TRBV5-1 to TRBJ2-5; no definite D call. This CDR3 has 14 amino acids. Germline assignment: CDR1 SGHRS and CDR2 YFSETQ. Trimming cost V 0 bases and J 5 bases, with 11 bases left between them. For the CDR3, the DNA is TGCGCCAGCAGCTTGGGGGCCCCCGACGAGACCCAGTACTTC. The encoded protein is CASSLGAPDETQYF. Full variable domain (remainder filled in from reference TRBV5-1 and TRBJ2-5): KAGVTQTPRYLIKTRGQQVTLSCSPISGHRSVSWYQQTPGQGLQFLFEYFSETQRNKGNFPGRFSGRQFSNSRSEMNVSTLELGDSALYLCASSLGAPDETQYFGPGTRLLVL.

In its sample, this clonotype was seen many times. This rearrangement joins TRBV15 to TRBJ2-7, with a possible D match to TRBD1 (5 bases). Germline assignment: CDR1 LNHNV and CDR2 YYDKDF (reference sequence). V dropped 3 bases and J dropped 4 bases, with 13 bases sitting between them. CDR3 size: 14 residues. The CDR3 loop reads CATSSQKGLYEQYF. The DNA for the CDR3 is TGTGCCACCAGCAGCCAGAAGGGGTTATACGAGCAGTACTTC.

The table lists this clonotype with a few counts. This chain connects TRBV2 to TRBJ2-2; D remains unclear. The CDR3 runs to 15 residues. Germline assignment: CDR1 SNHLY and CDR2 FYNNEI. Trimming stripped 2 bases from V and 4 bases from J, with 11 bases between. CDR3 bases: TGTGCCAGCAGTGAACTGGGCGGTCGCACCGGGGAGCTGTTTTTT. Amino acids: CASSELGGRTGELFF.

The chain combines TRBV6-1 with TRBJ2-5, with 8 bases lining up with TRBD1. The CDR3 contains 13 residues. The trim removed 6 bases at V and 1 base at J, leaving 1 base unmatched. Germline V gene data show CDR1 as MNHNS and CDR2 as SASEGT. CDR3 bases: TGTGCCAGCAGGCAGGGGGCCCAAGAGACCCAGTACTTC. It codes for CASRQGAQETQYF.

This clonotype was detected many times. V usage is TRBV20-1 and J usage is TRBJ1-2, with TRBD1 matching over 9 bases. The CDR3 totals 16 residues. V dropped 5 bases and J dropped 3; count of bases not matched to a gene: 13. The germline V gene has CDR1 DFQATT and CDR2 SNEGSKA (reference sequence). The CDR3 bases are TGCAGTGCTGGAATTATCACAGGGGGCGCTTACTATGGCTACACCTTC. Its protein is CSAGIITGGAYYGYTF.

This clonotype was recorded many times. The J gene is TRBJ2-5, the V gene TRBV20-1, with TRBD1 matching 7 bases. The V segment lost 2 bases and the J segment 3 bases; nucleotides outside the gene matches: 3. Germline V gene lookup returns CDR1 DFQATT and CDR2 SNEGSKA (reference sequence). This CDR3 contains 13 residues. The chain's CDR3 is CSARRTGKETQYF. In nucleotides, the CDR3 is TGCAGTGCTAGACGGACAGGAAAAGAGACCCAGTACTTC.

This clonotype has at least ten counts. The rearrangement uses TRBV20-1 and TRBJ2-5; possibly TRBD2 for D (6 bases). This CDR3 is built from 12 residues. V was pared by 8 bases and J by 1 base, with 11 bases between. The germline V gene encodes CDR1 DFQATT and CDR2 SNEGSKA (reference sequence). CDR3 loop: CSLGRGQETQYF. In nucleotides, the CDR3 is TGCAGTCTAGGGCGGGGCCAAGAGACCCAGTACTTC.

This clonotype was detected many times. The V and J genes are TRBV5-1 and TRBJ2-2; no clear D. Trimming removed 0 bases at V and 1 base at J, with 7 bases between. The germline gives CDR1 SGHRS, CDR2 YFSETQ. CDR3 length: 15 amino acids. CDR3 sequence reads: CASSLVTVNTGELFF. CDR3 DNA sequence: TGCGCCAGCAGCTTGGTGACGGTGAACACCGGGGAGCTGTTTTTT.

The gene calls are TRBV12-3 or TRBV12-4 and TRBJ2-2, with D unclear. The CDR3 is 13 amino acids. The V and J ends lost 6 bases and 6 bases respectively, with 11 bases between them. Written as DNA, the CDR3 is TGTGCCAGCAGGCCGTATGTCTCCGGGGAGCTGTTTTTT. Translating it yields CASRPYVSGELFF.

In this sample, this clonotype turned up many times. The rearrangement uses TRBV7-6 and TRBJ1-1; D gene ambiguous. This CDR3 has 13 residues. Trimming left V 3 bases short and J 5 bases short, with 10 bases between. Germline loops: CDR1 SGHVS, CDR2 FNYEAQ. The CDR3 DNA sequence: TGTGCCAGCAGCTTTAGGTCTGATACTGAAGCTTTCTTT. It translates to CASSFRSDTEAFF.

This clonotype was detected ten times or more. The chain is built from TRBV5-1 and TRBJ1-1; D is possibly TRBD1 (5 bases). This CDR3 contains 14 residues. Trimming shortened V by 4 bases and J by 4 bases, and 14 bases separated the two germline ends. CDR1 and CDR2 (germline): SGHRS, YFSETQ. CDR3 in amino acids: CASSPQGLSTEAFF. Here the CDR3 DNA reads TGCGCCAGCAGCCCGCAGGGTTTGAGCACTGAAGCTTTCTTT.